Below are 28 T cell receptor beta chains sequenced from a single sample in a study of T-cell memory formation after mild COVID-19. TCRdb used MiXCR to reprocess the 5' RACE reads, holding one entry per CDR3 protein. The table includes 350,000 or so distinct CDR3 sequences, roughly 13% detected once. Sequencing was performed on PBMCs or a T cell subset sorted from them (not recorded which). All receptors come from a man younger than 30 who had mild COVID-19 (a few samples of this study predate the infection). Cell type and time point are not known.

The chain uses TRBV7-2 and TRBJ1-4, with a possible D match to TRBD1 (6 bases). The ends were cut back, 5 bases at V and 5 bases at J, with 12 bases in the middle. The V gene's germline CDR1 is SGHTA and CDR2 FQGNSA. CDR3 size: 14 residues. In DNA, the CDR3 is TGTGCCAGCAGCCGGGGGGGGCCCAATGAAAAACTGTTTTTT. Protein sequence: CASSRGGPNEKLFF.

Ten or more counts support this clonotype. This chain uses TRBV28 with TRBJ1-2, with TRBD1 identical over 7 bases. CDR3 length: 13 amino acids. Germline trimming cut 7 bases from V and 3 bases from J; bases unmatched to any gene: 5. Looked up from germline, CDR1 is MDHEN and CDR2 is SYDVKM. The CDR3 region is CASNTGQDYGYTF. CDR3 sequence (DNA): TGTGCCAGCAATACTGGACAGGACTATGGCTACACCTTC.

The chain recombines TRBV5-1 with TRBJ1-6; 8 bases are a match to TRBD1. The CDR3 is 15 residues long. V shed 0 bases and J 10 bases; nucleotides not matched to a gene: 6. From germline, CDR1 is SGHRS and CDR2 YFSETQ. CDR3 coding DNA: TGCGCCAGCAGCTTGGAAGGACAGGGAAACTCACCCCTCCACTTT. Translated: CASSLEGQGNSPLHF. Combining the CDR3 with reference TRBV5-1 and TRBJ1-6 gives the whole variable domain KAGVTQTPRYLIKTRGQQVTLSCSPISGHRSVSWYQQTPGQGLQFLFEYFSETQRNKGNFPGRFSGRQFSNSRSEMNVSTLELGDSALYLCASSLEGQGNSPLHFGNGTRLTVT.

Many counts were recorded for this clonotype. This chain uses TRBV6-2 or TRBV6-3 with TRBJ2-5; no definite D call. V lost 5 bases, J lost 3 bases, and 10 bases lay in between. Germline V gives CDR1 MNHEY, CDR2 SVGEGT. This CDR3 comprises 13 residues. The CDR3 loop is CASSPDEKETQYF. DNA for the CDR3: TGTGCCAGCAGTCCGGACGAAAAAGAGACCCAGTACTTC.

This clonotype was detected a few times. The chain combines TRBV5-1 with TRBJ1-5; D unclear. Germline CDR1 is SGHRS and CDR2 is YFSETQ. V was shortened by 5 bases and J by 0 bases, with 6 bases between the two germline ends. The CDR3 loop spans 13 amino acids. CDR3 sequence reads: CASRGYSNQPQHF. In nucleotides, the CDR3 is TGCGCCAGCAGGGGTTATAGCAATCAGCCCCAGCATTTT. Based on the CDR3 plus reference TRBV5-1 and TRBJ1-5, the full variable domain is KAGVTQTPRYLIKTRGQQVTLSCSPISGHRSVSWYQQTPGQGLQFLFEYFSETQRNKGNFPGRFSGRQFSNSRSEMNVSTLELGDSALYLCASRGYSNQPQHFGDGTRLSIL.

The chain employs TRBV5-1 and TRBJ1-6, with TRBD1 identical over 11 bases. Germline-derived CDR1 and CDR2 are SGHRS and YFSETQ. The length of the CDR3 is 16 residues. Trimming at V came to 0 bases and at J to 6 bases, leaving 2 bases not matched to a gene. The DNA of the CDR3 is TGCGCCAGCAGCTTGGGCGGGACAGGGGGTAATTCACCCCTCCACTTT. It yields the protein CASSLGGTGGNSPLHF.

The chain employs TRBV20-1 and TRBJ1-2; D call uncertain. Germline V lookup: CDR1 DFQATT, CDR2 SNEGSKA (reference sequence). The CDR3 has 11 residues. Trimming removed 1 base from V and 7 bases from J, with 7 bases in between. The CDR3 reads CSARGGLGYTF. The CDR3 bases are TGCAGTGCTAGAGGTGGCCTTGGCTACACCTTC.

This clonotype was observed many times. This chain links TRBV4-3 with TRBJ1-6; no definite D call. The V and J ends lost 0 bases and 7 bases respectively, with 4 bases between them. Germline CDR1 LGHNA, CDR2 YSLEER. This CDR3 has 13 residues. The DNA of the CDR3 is TGCGCCAGCAGCCAAGAAATGAATTCACCCCTCCACTTT. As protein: CASSQEMNSPLHF.

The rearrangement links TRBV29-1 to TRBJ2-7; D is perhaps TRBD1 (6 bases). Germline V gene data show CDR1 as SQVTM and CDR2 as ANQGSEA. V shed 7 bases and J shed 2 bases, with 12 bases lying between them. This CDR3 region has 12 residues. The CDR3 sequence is CSGGQLTYEQYV. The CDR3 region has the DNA TGCAGCGGCGGACAGCTAACCTACGAGCAGTACGTC.

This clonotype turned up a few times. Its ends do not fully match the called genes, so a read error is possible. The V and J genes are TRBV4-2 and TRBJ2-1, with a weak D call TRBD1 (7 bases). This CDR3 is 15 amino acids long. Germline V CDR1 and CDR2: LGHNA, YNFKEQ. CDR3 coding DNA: TGTCCCAGCAGACTCGGGACTCAAGGGGGCGGAGAGCAGTTCTTC. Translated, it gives CPSRLGTQGGGEQFF.

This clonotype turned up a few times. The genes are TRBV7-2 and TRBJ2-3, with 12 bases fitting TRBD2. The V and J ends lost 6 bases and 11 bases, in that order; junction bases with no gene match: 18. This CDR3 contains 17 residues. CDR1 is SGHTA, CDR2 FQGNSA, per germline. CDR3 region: CASRASGGAWVGLRQYF. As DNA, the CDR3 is TGTGCCAGCAGGGCTAGCGGGGGGGCCTGGGTTGGGCTTAGGCAGTATTTT.

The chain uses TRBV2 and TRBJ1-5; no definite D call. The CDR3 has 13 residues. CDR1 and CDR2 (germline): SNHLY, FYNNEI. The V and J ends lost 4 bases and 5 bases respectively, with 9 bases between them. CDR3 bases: TGTGCCAGCAGTGGTCAGCGTTATCAGCCCCAGCATTTT. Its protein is CASSGQRYQPQHF.

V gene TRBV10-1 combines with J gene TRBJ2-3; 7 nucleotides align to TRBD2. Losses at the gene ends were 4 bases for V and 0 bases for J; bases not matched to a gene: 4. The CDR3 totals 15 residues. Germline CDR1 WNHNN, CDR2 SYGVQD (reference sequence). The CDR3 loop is CASSGGGTSTDTQYF. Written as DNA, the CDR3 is TGCGCCAGCAGTGGCGGGGGAACTAGCACAGATACGCAGTATTTT.

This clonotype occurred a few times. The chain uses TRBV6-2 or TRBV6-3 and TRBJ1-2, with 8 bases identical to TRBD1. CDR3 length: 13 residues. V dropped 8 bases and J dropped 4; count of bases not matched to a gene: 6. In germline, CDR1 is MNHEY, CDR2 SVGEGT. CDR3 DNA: TGTGCCAGCGCGCGACAGGGGTCCTATGGCTACACCTTC. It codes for CASARQGSYGYTF.

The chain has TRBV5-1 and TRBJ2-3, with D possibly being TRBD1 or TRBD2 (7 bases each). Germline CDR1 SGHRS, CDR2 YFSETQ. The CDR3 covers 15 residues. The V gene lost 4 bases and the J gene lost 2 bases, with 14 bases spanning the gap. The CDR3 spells CASSPGGGLTDTQYF. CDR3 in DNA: TGCGCCAGCAGCCCAGGGGGGGGACTCACAGATACGCAGTATTTT.

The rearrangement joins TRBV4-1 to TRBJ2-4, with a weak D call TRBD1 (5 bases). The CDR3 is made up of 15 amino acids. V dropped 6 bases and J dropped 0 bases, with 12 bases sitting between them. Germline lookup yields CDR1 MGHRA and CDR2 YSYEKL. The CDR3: CASRGSQGAKNIQYF. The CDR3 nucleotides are TGCGCCAGCAGGGGGTCTCAGGGAGCCAAAAACATTCAGTACTTC.

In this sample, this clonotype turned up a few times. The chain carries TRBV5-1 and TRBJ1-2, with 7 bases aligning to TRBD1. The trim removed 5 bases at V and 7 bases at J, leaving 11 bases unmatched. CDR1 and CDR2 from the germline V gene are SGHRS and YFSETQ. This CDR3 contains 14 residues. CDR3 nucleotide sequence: TGCGCCAGCAGGCCTGAGGGGGCAGTCCGTGGCTACACCTTC. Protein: CASRPEGAVRGYTF.

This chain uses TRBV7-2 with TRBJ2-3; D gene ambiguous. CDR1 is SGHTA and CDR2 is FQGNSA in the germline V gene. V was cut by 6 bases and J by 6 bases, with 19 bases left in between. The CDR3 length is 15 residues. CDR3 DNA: TGTGCCAGCAGTGGAGCCGGGCACACGATGGATACGCAGTATTTT. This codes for CASSGAGHTMDTQYF.

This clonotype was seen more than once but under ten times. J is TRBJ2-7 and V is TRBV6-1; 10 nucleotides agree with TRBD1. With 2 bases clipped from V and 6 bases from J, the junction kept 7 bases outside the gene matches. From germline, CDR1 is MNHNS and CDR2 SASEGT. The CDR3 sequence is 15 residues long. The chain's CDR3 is CASSEIPWTGGEQYF. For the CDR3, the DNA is TGTGCCAGCAGTGAAATACCCTGGACAGGGGGCGAGCAGTACTTC.

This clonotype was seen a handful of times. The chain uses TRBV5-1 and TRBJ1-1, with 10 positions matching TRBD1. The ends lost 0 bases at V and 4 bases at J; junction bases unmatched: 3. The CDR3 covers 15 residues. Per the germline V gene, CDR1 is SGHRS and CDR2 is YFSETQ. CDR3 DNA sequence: TGCGCCAGCAGCTTGGAGAGGACAGGGGGCACTGAAGCTTTCTTT. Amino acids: CASSLERTGGTEAFF.

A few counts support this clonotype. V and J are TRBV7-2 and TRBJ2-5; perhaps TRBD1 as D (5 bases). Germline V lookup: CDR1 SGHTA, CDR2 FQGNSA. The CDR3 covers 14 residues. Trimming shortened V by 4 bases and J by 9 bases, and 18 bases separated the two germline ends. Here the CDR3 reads CASSSPDSPLAQYF. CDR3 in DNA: TGTGCCAGCAGCTCTCCCGACAGCCCCTTGGCCCAGTACTTC.

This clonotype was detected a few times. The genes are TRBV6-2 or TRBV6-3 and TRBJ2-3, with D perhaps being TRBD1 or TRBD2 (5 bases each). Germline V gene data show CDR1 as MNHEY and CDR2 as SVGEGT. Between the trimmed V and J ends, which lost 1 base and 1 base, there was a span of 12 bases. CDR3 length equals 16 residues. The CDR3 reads CASSYWSGRGTDTQYF. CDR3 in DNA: TGTGCCAGCAGTTACTGGTCGGGGCGCGGCACAGATACGCAGTATTTT.

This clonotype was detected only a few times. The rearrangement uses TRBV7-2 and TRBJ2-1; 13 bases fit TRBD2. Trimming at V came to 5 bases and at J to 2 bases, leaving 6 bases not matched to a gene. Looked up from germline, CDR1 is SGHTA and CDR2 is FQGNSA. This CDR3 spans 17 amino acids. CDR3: CASSPGLAGNPYNEQFF. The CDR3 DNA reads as TGTGCCAGCAGCCCGGGACTAGCGGGGAACCCCTACAATGAGCAGTTCTTC.

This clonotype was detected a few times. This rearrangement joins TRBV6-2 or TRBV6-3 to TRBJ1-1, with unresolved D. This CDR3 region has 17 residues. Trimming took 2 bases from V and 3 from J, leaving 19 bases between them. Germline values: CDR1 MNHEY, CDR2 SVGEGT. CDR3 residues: CASSYDGATKEDTEAFF. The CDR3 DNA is TGTGCCAGCAGTTACGATGGAGCGACGAAGGAGGACACTGAAGCTTTCTTT.

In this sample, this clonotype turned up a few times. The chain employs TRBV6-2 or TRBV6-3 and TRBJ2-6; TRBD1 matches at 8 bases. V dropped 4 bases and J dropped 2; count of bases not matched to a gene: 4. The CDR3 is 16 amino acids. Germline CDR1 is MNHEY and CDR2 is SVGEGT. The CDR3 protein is CASSWDRSAGANVLTF. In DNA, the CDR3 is TGTGCCAGCAGTTGGGACAGGTCGGCTGGGGCCAACGTCCTGACTTTC.

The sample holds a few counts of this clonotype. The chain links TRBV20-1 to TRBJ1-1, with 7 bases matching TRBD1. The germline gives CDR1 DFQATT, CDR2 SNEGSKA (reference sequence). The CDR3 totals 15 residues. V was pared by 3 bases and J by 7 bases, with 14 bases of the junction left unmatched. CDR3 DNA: TGCAGTGCTAGCGGAACCCGTCAGGGGGGGATTGAAGCTTTCTTT. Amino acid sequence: CSASGTRQGGIEAFF.

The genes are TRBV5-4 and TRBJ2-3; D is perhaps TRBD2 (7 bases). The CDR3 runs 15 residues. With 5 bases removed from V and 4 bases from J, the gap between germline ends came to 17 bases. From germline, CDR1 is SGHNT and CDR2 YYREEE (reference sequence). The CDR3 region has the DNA TGTGCCAGCAGACGGTTCGGGGGGCCCCCAGATACGCAGTATTTT. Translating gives CASRRFGGPPDTQYF.

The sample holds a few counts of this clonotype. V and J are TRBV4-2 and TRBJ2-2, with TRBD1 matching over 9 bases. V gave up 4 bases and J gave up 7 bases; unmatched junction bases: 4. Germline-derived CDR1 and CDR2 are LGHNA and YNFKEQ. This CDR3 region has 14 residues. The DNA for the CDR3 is TGTGCCAGCAGCCCCGGGACAGGGAACGGGGAGCTGTTTTTT. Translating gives CASSPGTGNGELFF.